The 30 T cell receptor beta chains in this list originate from one sample, sequenced in a study of T-cell memory formation after mild COVID-19. TCRdb analysed the 5' RACE reads with MiXCR anew, one entry per CDR3 protein. The sample shows approximately 290,000 distinct CDR3 sequences, around 8% of them seen only once. Sequencing was performed on PBMCs or a T cell subset sorted from them (not recorded which). Receptors were obtained from a man younger than 35 who had mild COVID-19 (a few samples of this study predate the infection). Cell type and time point are not known.

This clonotype was recorded at least ten times. The chain uses TRBV6-5 and TRBJ1-1, with a weak D call TRBD1 (5 bases). Germline V gene data show CDR1 as MNHEY and CDR2 as SVGAGI. Deletions cut 7 bases from V and 4 bases from J, with 19 bases between. The CDR3 is 15 amino acids. In DNA, the CDR3 is TGTGCCAGCACCAGACGGGGGGGTGCGGGCACTGAAGCTTTCTTT. Translating it yields CASTRRGGAGTEAFF.

The rearrangement uses TRBV5-1 and TRBJ2-7; D ambiguous. The V gene lost 0 bases and the J gene lost 0 bases, with 16 bases spanning the gap. Germline-derived CDR1 and CDR2 are SGHRS and YFSETQ. CDR3 length equals 17 residues. DNA of the CDR3: TGCGCCAGCAGCTTGGAGTTTCGGGCCGCCGTCTCCTACGAGCAGTACTTC. Residues: CASSLEFRAAVSYEQYF.

The V gene is TRBV7-6, the J gene TRBJ1-5; D gene unclear. The CDR3 totals 16 residues. Germline CDR1 reads SGHVS; CDR2 reads FNYEAQ. With 0 bases removed from V and 1 base from J, the gap between germline ends came to 10 bases. The CDR3 region has the DNA TGTGCCAGCAGCTTAGCCAGCGCAGAGAGCAATCAGCCCCAGCATTTT. Translating gives CASSLASAESNQPQHF.

This chain links TRBV18 with TRBJ2-6, with D unresolved. This CDR3 is built from 14 residues. Germline V gene sequence: CDR1 KGHSH, CDR2 LQKENI. Trimming took 9 bases from V and 0 from J, leaving 9 bases between them. CDR3 coding DNA: TGTGCCAGTTCCCAGGACTCTGGGGCCAACGTCCTGACTTTC. Protein: CASSQDSGANVLTF.

In its sample, this clonotype was seen a few times. The chain recombines TRBV12-3 or TRBV12-4 with TRBJ2-7; 8 bases fit TRBD2. V lost 2 bases and J lost 1; bases outside the gene matches: 4. The CDR3 consists of 15 residues. The CDR3 here is CASSLLPSGSYEQYF. CDR3 bases: TGTGCCAGCAGTTTACTCCCTAGCGGGTCCTACGAGCAGTACTTC.

The chain links TRBV5-1 to TRBJ1-1; D uncertain. The CDR3 runs to 13 residues. Germline CDR1 and CDR2: SGHRS and YFSETQ. V dropped 5 bases and J dropped 9 bases, with 17 bases sitting between them. The CDR3 sequence is CASRPIGDTKAFF. CDR3 sequence (DNA): TGCGCCAGCAGACCGATCGGGGATACGAAAGCTTTCTTT.

This rearrangement joins TRBV6-1 to TRBJ2-7; perhaps TRBD1 as D (8 bases). V lost 6 bases and J 3 bases, leaving 15 bases between the germline ends. The CDR3 is 14 amino acids. In germline, CDR1 is MNHNS, CDR2 SASEGT. The CDR3 DNA is TGTGCCAGCAGGCTACAGGGGGGGCACTACGAGCAGTACTTC. Its protein product is CASRLQGGHYEQYF.

The V and J genes are TRBV4-1 and TRBJ2-1; 8 positions match TRBD2. This CDR3 spans 16 amino acids. Germline CDR1 MGHRA, CDR2 YSYEKL. V dropped 1 base and J dropped 15; count of bases not matched to a gene: 17. CDR3 loop: CASSQGASGGTTSRFF. CDR3 bases: TGCGCCAGCAGCCAAGGTGCCAGCGGGGGAACTACCAGCAGGTTCTTC.

V is TRBV6-2 or TRBV6-3 and J is TRBJ2-4; D may correspond to TRBD1 or TRBD2 (5 bases each). With 5 bases removed from V and 2 bases from J, the gap between germline ends came to 13 bases. Germline CDR1 and CDR2: MNHEY and SVGEGT. CDR3 length: 15 residues. DNA for the CDR3: TGTGCCAGCAGTAGGGGCATCGGGACCAAAAACATTCAGTACTTC. Encoded protein: CASSRGIGTKNIQYF.

This clonotype has a handful of counts. This chain links TRBV7-2 with TRBJ2-7, with TRBD1 matching over 7 bases. The ends lost 4 bases at V and 1 base at J; junction bases unmatched: 10. Germline CDR1 and CDR2: SGHTA and FQGNSA. CDR3 size: 16 residues. Here the CDR3 DNA reads TGTGCCAGCAGCTGGTCTACAGGGGACGTTTCCTACGAGCAGTACTTC. This encodes CASSWSTGDVSYEQYF.

V gene TRBV10-3 combines with J gene TRBJ1-5; 9 bases align to TRBD1. V trimming: 10 bases; J trimming: 7 bases; junction bases outside the gene matches: 29. The length of the CDR3 is 20 residues. Germline assignment: CDR1 ENHRY and CDR2 SYGVKD. The CDR3 reads CATTDPARMDHRGLWQPQHF. As DNA, the CDR3 is TGTGCCACCACAGATCCGGCAAGAATGGACCACAGGGGGCTTTGGCAGCCCCAGCATTTT.

This clonotype was found a few times. The chain is built from TRBV7-9 and TRBJ2-1; D is ambiguous. Germline V gives CDR1 SEHNR, CDR2 FQNEAQ (reference sequence). V lost 5 bases and J 2 bases, leaving 10 bases between the germline ends. The CDR3 has 14 amino acids. CDR3 coding DNA: TGTGCCAGCAGCCGCAACCCTCCCTACAATGAGCAGTTCTTC. Its translation: CASSRNPPYNEQFF.

The chain uses TRBV20-1 and TRBJ1-4, with D perhaps matching TRBD1 (5 bases). The CDR3 sequence is 14 residues long. V gave up 3 bases and J gave up 4 bases, with 12 bases separating them. Germline V gene data show CDR1 as DFQATT and CDR2 as SNEGSKA (reference sequence). This CDR3 is CSASVGQLNEKLFF. For the CDR3, the DNA is TGCAGTGCTAGTGTGGGGCAGCTTAATGAAAAACTGTTTTTT.

This clonotype was seen more than once but under ten times. The CDR3 DNA is TGCAGTGCTAGGGGGACAGGGTCCTACAATGAGCAGTTCTTC. Protein sequence: CSARGTGSYNEQFF. The gene calls are TRBV20-1 and TRBJ2-1, with 9 bases fitting TRBD1. The V gene end was trimmed by 3 bases and the J gene end by 1 base; junction bases not matched to a gene: 1. The germline gives CDR1 DFQATT, CDR2 SNEGSKA (reference sequence). The CDR3 has 14 amino acids.

The chain uses TRBV6-5 and TRBJ2-5; a possible D gene is TRBD2 (5 bases). There are 13 residues in the CDR3. V was trimmed by 5 bases and J by 5 bases, leaving 12 bases between them. CDR1 and CDR2 (germline): MNHEY, SVGAGI. The CDR3 reads CASSPSPRETQYF. The CDR3 nucleotides read TGTGCCAGCAGTCCTAGCCCTCGGGAGACCCAGTACTTC.

This clonotype was recorded at least ten times. The chain links TRBV9 to TRBJ2-7, with D perhaps TRBD1 or TRBD2 (5 bases each). Trimming stripped 2 bases from V and 2 bases from J, with 11 bases between. The CDR3 is made up of 14 amino acids. Germline V gene lookup returns CDR1 SGDLS and CDR2 YYNGEE. CDR3 DNA: TGTGCCAGCAGCGTTGGGGGAGACGCCTACGAGCAGTACTTC. It specifies CASSVGGDAYEQYF. The full variable domain, completed using reference TRBV9 and TRBJ2-7, is DSGVTQTPKHLITATGQRVTLRCSPRSGDLSVYWYQQSLDQGLQFLIQYYNGEERAKGNILERFSAQQFPDLHSELNLSSLELGDSALYFCASSVGGDAYEQYFGPGTRLTVT.

This clonotype has a handful of counts. The genes are TRBV29-1 and TRBJ2-1; D is uncertain. V lost 2 bases, J lost 7 bases, and 9 bases lay in between. Germline V lookup: CDR1 SQVTM, CDR2 ANQGSEA. CDR3 size: 12 residues. CDR3 nucleotides: TGCAGCGTTGAATTGGAGTGGAATGAGCAGTTCTTC. Translation: CSVELEWNEQFF.

The chain has TRBV20-1 and TRBJ2-1; 11 positions match TRBD2. This CDR3 region has 16 residues. Losses at the gene ends were 1 base for V and 1 base for J; bases not matched to a gene: 3. Germline CDR1 reads DFQATT; CDR2 reads SNEGSKA (reference sequence). The CDR3 reads CSARGSGGESYNEQFF. As DNA, the CDR3 is TGCAGTGCTAGAGGTAGCGGGGGGGAGTCCTACAATGAGCAGTTCTTC.

This clonotype was seen a handful of times. The CDR3 sequence: CATSLGPANTGELFF. CDR3 coding DNA: TGTGCCACCAGTTTAGGACCTGCGAACACCGGGGAGCTGTTTTTT. The chain employs TRBV24-1 and TRBJ2-2; unclear D gene. In germline, CDR1 is KGHDR, CDR2 SFDVKD. Trimming removed 6 bases from V and 0 bases from J, with 10 bases in between. CDR3 length: 15 residues.

This clonotype was picked up a small number of times. The V gene is TRBV20-1, the J gene TRBJ2-1; 7 bases match TRBD1. J gave up 5 bases and V 4 bases, and 2 bases lay outside the gene matches. The germline gives CDR1 DFQATT, CDR2 SNEGSKA (reference sequence). The CDR3 covers 12 residues. The CDR3 spells CSAIQGNNEQFF. In DNA form, the CDR3 reads TGCAGTGCTATACAGGGGAACAATGAGCAGTTCTTC.

The CDR3 DNA follows: TGCGCCAGCAGCTTGGTCCAGGACAGGGGGTACGAGCAGTACTTC. Translation: CASSLVQDRGYEQYF. The chain recombines TRBV5-1 with TRBJ2-7; 10 bases match TRBD1. The germline V gene has CDR1 SGHRS and CDR2 YFSETQ. This CDR3 has 15 residues. J gave up 4 bases and V 0 bases, and 4 bases lay outside the gene matches.

This clonotype appeared a few times. The CDR3 reads CSGPTGDNEQFF. In DNA, the CDR3 is TGCAGCGGTCCAACAGGGGACAATGAGCAGTTCTTC. This chain joins TRBV29-1 and TRBJ2-1; TRBD1 matches at 7 bases. The CDR3 is made up of 12 amino acids. Germline CDR1 and CDR2: SQVTM and ANQGSEA. V gave up 7 bases and J gave up 5 bases; unmatched junction bases: 5.

DNA of the CDR3: TGTGCCAGCAGCCTTCGACAGGGTAGTATCCCAGATACGCAGTATTTT. Its translation: CASSLRQGSIPDTQYF. The J gene is TRBJ2-3, the V gene TRBV7-8; 7 bases agree with TRBD1. The CDR3 is 16 amino acids. From germline, CDR1 is SGHVS and CDR2 FQNEAQ. V trimming: 5 bases; J trimming: 4 bases; junction bases outside the gene matches: 12.

This clonotype was found many times. This sequence joins TRBV5-1 and TRBJ2-7, with D possibly being TRBD1 (5 bases). The V end lost 6 bases, the J end lost 1 base, and 11 bases lay between the germline ends. The CDR3 has 13 residues. Germline loops: CDR1 SGHRS, CDR2 YFSETQ. The CDR3 DNA follows: TGCGCCAGCAATGAGAACAGGTCCTACGAGCAGTACGTC. Residues: CASNENRSYEQYV.

The rearrangement uses TRBV29-1 and TRBJ1-2; D is possibly TRBD1 (6 bases). Trimming left V 6 bases short and J 6 bases short, with 17 bases between. Germline assignment: CDR1 SQVTM and CDR2 ANQGSEA. This CDR3 is 13 amino acids long. CDR3 nucleotide sequence: TGCAGCGTCTACCCGGGGGCCCGTGATGGCTACACCTTC. Residues: CSVYPGARDGYTF.

J is TRBJ2-7 and V is TRBV4-2, with 7 bases aligning to TRBD2. CDR3 length equals 18 residues. Germline V gives CDR1 LGHNA, CDR2 YNFKEQ. The J segment lost 6 bases and the V segment lost 4 bases, leaving 21 bases of the junction unmatched. Here the CDR3 reads CASSRHGSRGRDLPEQYV. The DNA of the CDR3 is TGTGCCAGCAGCCGTCATGGGAGCCGGGGGAGGGACCTACCCGAGCAGTACGTC.

This clonotype occurred a few times. The V call is TRBV13, the J call TRBJ2-3; perhaps TRBD2 as D (6 bases). Per germline, CDR1 PRHDT and CDR2 FYEKMQ (reference sequence). V was cut by 5 bases and J by 5 bases, with 11 bases left in between. CDR3 size: 13 residues. CDR3 sequence: CASSPGLGDTQYF. The DNA for the CDR3 is TGTGCCAGCAGCCCGGGACTGGGAGATACGCAGTATTTT.

The J gene is TRBJ1-2, the V gene TRBV18; no clear D. CDR1 and CDR2 (germline): KGHSH, LQKENI. With 3 bases removed from V and 1 base from J, the gap between germline ends came to 21 bases. The CDR3 spans 18 residues. CDR3 sequence: CASSPIPMGFAVNYGYTF. The CDR3, as DNA: TGTGCCAGCTCACCGATACCCATGGGATTTGCGGTTAACTATGGCTACACCTTC.

This clonotype was observed many times. The genes are TRBV12-3 or TRBV12-4 and TRBJ1-5; 8 bases align to TRBD1. The CDR3 spans 15 residues. After removal of 5 bases from V and 3 bases from J, the junction contained 6 bases not matched to a gene. CDR3 sequence reads: CASSLQGQDNQPQHF. CDR3 nucleotide sequence: TGTGCCAGCAGTCTCCAGGGACAGGACAATCAGCCCCAGCATTTT.

This clonotype was seen repeatedly, ten times or more. The rearrangement links TRBV15 to TRBJ2-4; D possibly corresponds to TRBD2 (5 bases). CDR1 and CDR2 (germline): LNHNV, YYDKDF (reference sequence). This CDR3 is built from 15 residues. Trimming took off 3 bases at V and 2 bases at J, with 11 bases between the two ends. CDR3 in DNA: TGTGCCACCAGCAGGGGAGAGGAGCCCAAAAACATTCAGTACTTC. Protein sequence: CATSRGEEPKNIQYF.